The rows below give T cell receptor beta chains drawn from one sample of a study of blood T cell repertoires in COVID-19. Libraries were prepared by immunoSEQ multiplex PCR; TCRdb keeps only in-frame clonotypes and omits some of them. The repertoire holds 57,000 or so clones, with around 88% as singletons. Sequencing used peripheral blood. The receptors here all came from a human donor in a cohort sampled during active COVID-19. Each CDR3 is given with its conserved first and last residue. Fields, in order: V gene, J gene, clone size, D gene, CDR3 protein, CDR3 DNA. The D gene is left open where the match is weak. Size tells how often a clone was seen (once, few, many) or the class of an expanded clone, and some rows leave it out.

TRBV11-2	TRBJ2-7	NA	NA	CASSPRGSGVDEQYF	TGTGCCAGCAGCCCTAGGGGATCAGGGGTAGACGAGCAGTACTTC
TRBV7-8	TRBJ1-4	NA	TRBD1	CASSGWDSNEKLFF	TGTGCCAGCTCGGGGTGGGACAGTAATGAAAAACTGTTTTTT
TRBV28	TRBJ1-2	NA	NA	CASLRRANRVGDNYGYTF	TGTGCCAGCCTGAGGAGGGCGAATAGGGTAGGGGATAACTATGGCTACACCTTC
TRBV27	TRBJ1-1	NA	TRBD1	CASRWGQLNTEAFF	TGTGCCAGCAGATGGGGACAGTTGAACACTGAAGCTTTCTTT
TRBV9	TRBJ1-1	NA	NA	CASSARMNTEAFF	TGTGCCAGCAGCGCTAGGATGAACACTGAAGCTTTCTTT
TRBV5-1	TRBJ1-1	once	NA	CASSLDQGRNTEAFF	TGCGCCAGCAGCTTGGACCAGGGGAGGAACACTGAAGCTTTCTTT
TRBV6-6	TRBJ2-1	NA	NA	CASRDKDFNEQFF	TGTGCCAGCAGGGACAAAGACTTCAATGAGCAGTTCTTC
TRBV15	TRBJ1-5	NA	NA	CATTRGEQPQHF	TGTGCCACCACCCGGGGAGAGCAGCCCCAGCATTTT
TRBV10-3	TRBJ2-1	NA	NA	CAISAPMARINEQFF	TGTGCCATCAGTGCCCCAATGGCACGTATCAATGAGCAGTTCTTC
TRBV10-2	TRBJ2-2	NA	TRBD1	CASTGKDRGVELFF	TGCGCCAGCACCGGAAAGGACAGGGGTGTGGAGCTGTTTTTT
TRBV7-9	TRBJ1-3	NA	TRBD1	CASSLTGTAGNTIYF	TGTGCCAGCAGCCTAACCGGGACAGCTGGAAACACCATATATTTT
TRBV7-2	TRBJ2-1	NA	TRBD1	CASRTDRGDLYNEQFF	TGTGCCAGCAGGACAGACAGGGGGGACCTTTACAATGAGCAGTTCTTC
TRBV7-2	TRBJ1-5	NA	TRBD1	CASSRDRGLYQPQHF	TGTGCCAGCAGCCGGGACAGGGGGCTCTATCAGCCCCAGCATTTT
TRBV30	TRBJ2-1	NA	TRBD2	CAWSAGLAGVNEQFF	TGTGCCTGGAGCGCCGGACTAGCGGGAGTCAATGAGCAGTTCTTC
TRBV11-3	TRBJ2-7	NA	NA	CASSSSGSYEQYF	TGTGCCAGCAGCTCCTCAGGGTCTTACGAGCAGTACTTC
TRBV6-2/TRBV6-3	TRBJ1-5	few	TRBD1	CASSYRGRGSGQPQHF	TGTGCCAGCAGTTACCGGGGCAGGGGGTCGGGTCAGCCCCAGCATTTT
TRBV5-4	TRBJ2-7	NA	NA	CASSLNSGSYEQYF	TGTGCCAGCAGCTTGAATTCCGGGAGCTACGAGCAGTACTTC
TRBV19	TRBJ1-1	NA	NA	CASSIGARMNTEAFF	TGTGCCAGTAGTATTGGGGCTAGGATGAACACTGAAGCTTTCTTT
TRBV6-5	TRBJ2-1	NA	NA	CASSYGREQFF	TGTGCCAGCAGTTATGGCAGAGAGCAGTTCTTC
TRBV5-1	TRBJ1-2	NA	NA	CASSLDGGYGYTF	TGCGCCAGCAGCTTGGATGGAGGATATGGCTACACCTTC
TRBV28	TRBJ1-5	NA	TRBD1	CASSQTGGRQPQHF	TGTGCCAGCAGTCAGACAGGGGGGCGTCAGCCCCAGCATTTT
TRBV19	TRBJ2-7	once	TRBD1	CASSIAGTGVGEQYF	TGTGCCAGTAGTATAGCCGGGACAGGGGTTGGGGAGCAGTACTTC
TRBV9	TRBJ2-3	NA	TRBD2	CASSVGGTRRTPQYF	TGTGCCAGCAGCGTAGGAGGGACTAGACGGACTCCGCAGTATTTT
TRBV5-1	TRBJ2-7	NA	TRBD2	CASSMGWEGVYEQYF	TGCGCCAGCAGCATGGGGTGGGAGGGTGTCTACGAGCAGTACTTC
TRBV28	TRBJ1-1	NA	NA	CASSLEDLNTEAFF	TGTGCCAGCAGTTTGGAGGACTTAAACACTGAAGCTTTCTTT
TRBV2	TRBJ1-4	NA	NA	CASSDRSNEKLFF	TGTGCCAGCAGTGACCGGTCTAATGAAAAACTGTTTTTT
TRBV14	TRBJ2-1	NA	TRBD2	CASRAPKTSRCSYNEQFF	TGTGCCAGCAGGGCCCCGAAGACTAGCCGATGCTCCTACAATGAGCAGTTCTTC
TRBV27	TRBJ2-2	few	TRBD2	CASSRLVSGRRNTGELFF	TGTGCCAGCAGTCGACTTGTTAGCGGGAGAAGGAACACCGGGGAGCTGTTTTTT